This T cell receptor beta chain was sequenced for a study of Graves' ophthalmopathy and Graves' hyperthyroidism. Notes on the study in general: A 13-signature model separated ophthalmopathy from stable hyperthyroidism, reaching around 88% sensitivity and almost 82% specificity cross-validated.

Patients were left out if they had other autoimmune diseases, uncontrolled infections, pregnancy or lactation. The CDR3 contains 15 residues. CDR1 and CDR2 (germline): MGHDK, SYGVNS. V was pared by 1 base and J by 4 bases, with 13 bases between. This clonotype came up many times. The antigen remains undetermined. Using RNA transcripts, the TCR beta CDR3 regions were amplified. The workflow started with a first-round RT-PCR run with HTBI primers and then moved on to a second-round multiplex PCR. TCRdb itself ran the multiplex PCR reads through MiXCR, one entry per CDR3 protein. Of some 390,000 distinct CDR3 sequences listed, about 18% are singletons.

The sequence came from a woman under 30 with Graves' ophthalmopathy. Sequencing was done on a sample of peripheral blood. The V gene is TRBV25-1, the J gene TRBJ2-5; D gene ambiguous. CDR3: CASSEFVPVGETQYF. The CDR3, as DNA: TGTGCCAGCAGTGAATTTGTGCCAGTCGGAGAGACCCAGTACTTC.